This T cell receptor (beta chain) was sequenced during a study of blood T cell repertoires in COVID-19. The wider study: Collection of acute and convalescent COVID-19 samples took place in the United States, Italy and Spain.

Original processing methods: Estimation of nucleated cell counts relied on the amplification of reference gene primers. The assay was immunoSEQ multiplex PCR, and TCRdb's table has in-frame clones only and misses some. V and J calls plus clone size are reproduced from that table; the DNA served to infer D and trimming. The sample contains around 50,000 clones, about three quarters of which appear only once. Germline V gives CDR1 MDHEN, CDR2 SYDVKM. Trimming stripped 1 base from V and 4 bases from J, with 16 bases between. The CDR3 loop spans 16 amino acids. J is TRBJ1-2 and V is TRBV28; TRBD1 is a possible D gene (5 bases). Sequenced material: peripheral blood. The source of this sequence is a human donor with active or convalescent COVID-19. The donor label of this sample is uncertain. As DNA, the CDR3 is TGTGCCAGCAGTTTATTTAGGCAGGGTGTGGGCTATGGCTACACCTTC. This encodes CASSLFRQGVGYGYTF.